The clone carrying this T cell receptor beta chain was detected a few times. Its matching antigen is unknown. The data stem from a study of T cell repertoires in cytomegalovirus infection. At the level of the study: HLA-C-restricted CMV epitopes, recently identified, and well-studied HLA-B-restricted ones were used by the study.

This CDR3 is built from 17 residues. V lost 3 bases, J lost 2 bases, and 16 bases lay in between. Germline assignment: CDR1 SGHTA and CDR2 FQGTGA. Using its own MiXCR run on the reads, TCRdb lists one record per CDR3 protein. The table records some 800,000 distinct CDR3 sequences, almost 30% of them present only once. The V and J genes are TRBV7-3 and TRBJ2-2; the D gene is possibly TRBD2 (6 bases). This specimen was cultured CD8+ T cells from PBMCs, taken from culture after CMV antigen stimulation. The clonotype was recovered from a human donor in good health (CMV status not recorded). Some clones in this sample may be carry-over from other donors' samples. Here the CDR3 DNA reads TGTGCCAGCAGCTTTACTGCGGGACGGAGAAACACCGGGGAGCTGTTTTTT. Translating it yields CASSFTAGRRNTGELFF.